This note documents a single TCR beta chain sequence. This specimen comes from a study of CD8+ T cells in alopecia areata. Trimming pared 1 base from V and 1 base from J, leaving 9 bases between. Germline lookup yields CDR1 KGHSH and CDR2 LQKENI. CDR3 size: 15 residues. Treatment denoted: oral pan-JAK inhibitor, 5-10 mg twice daily. Extracted RNA was reverse transcribed, and the resulting cDNA served as sequencing template. Data came from immunoSEQ multiplex PCR; TCRdb stores just in-frame clones and leaves some out. The profile shows about 180,000 clones, 45% to 60% of them singletons. The input for sequencing was CD8+ T cells sorted from blood, taken around week 54, from a patient treated with tofacitinib. The chain carries TRBV18 and TRBJ2-3, with D possibly TRBD1 on 5 matching bases. This TCR was recovered from a human donor with alopecia areata. For the CDR3, the DNA is TGTGCCAGCTCACCACTAGCAGGGCGCACAGATACGCAGTATTTT. Amino acid sequence: CASSPLAGRTDTQYF.